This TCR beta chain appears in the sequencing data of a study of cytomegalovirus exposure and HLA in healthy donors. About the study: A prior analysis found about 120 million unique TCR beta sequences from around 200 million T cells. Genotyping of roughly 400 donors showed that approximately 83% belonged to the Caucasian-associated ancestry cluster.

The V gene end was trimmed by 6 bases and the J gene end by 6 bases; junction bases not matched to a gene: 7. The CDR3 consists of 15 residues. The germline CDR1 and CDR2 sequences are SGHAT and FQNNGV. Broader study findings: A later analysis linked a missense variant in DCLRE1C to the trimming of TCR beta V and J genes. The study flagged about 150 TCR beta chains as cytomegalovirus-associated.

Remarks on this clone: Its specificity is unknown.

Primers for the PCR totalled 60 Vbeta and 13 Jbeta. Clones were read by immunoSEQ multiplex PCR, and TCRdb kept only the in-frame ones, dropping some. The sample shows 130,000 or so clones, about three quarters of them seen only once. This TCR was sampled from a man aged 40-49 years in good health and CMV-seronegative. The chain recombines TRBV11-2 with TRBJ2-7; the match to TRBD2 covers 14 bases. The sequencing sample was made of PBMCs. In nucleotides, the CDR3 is TGTGCCAGCAGGCGACTAGCGGGAGGGTTGAGCGAGCAGTACTTC. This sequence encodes CASRRLAGGLSEQYF.